This entry lists 4 T cell receptor beta chains sequenced from one sample in a study of shared clonotypes between healthy human individuals. TCRdb keeps only in-frame clones here, not all; method: immunoSEQ multiplex PCR. The sample records about 560,000 clones, around 80% being singletons. Sequencing was carried out using PBMCs. The receptors originated from a woman in her thirties or forties in good health. Some clones in this sample may be carry-over from other donors' samples.

CDR3 residues: CASSLPGFGGAQYF. As DNA, the CDR3 is TGTGCCAGCAGCTTGCCCGGGTTTGGTGGGGCCCAGTACTTC. This rearrangement joins TRBV5-5 to TRBJ2-5; no reliable D call. Germline CDR1 reads SGHKS; CDR2 reads YYEKEE (reference sequence). This CDR3 has 14 amino acids. Trimming stripped 1 base from V and 9 bases from J, with 16 bases between.

This clone has a handful of counts. This chain's CDR3 is CASSQIRGEQYF. The CDR3 bases are TGTGCCAGCAGCCAAATTCGGGGGGAGCAGTACTTC. The chain joins TRBV4-2 to TRBJ2-7, with D possibly matching TRBD2 (6 bases). Trimming removed 2 bases from V and 7 bases from J, with 9 bases in between. Germline V gives CDR1 LGHNA, CDR2 YNFKEQ. This CDR3 has 12 residues.

The chain is built from TRBV11-1 and TRBJ2-2; the D is unclear. V lost 4 bases and J lost 8, with 8 bases in between. The CDR3 covers 12 residues. Germline loops: CDR1 SGHAT, CDR2 FQDESV (reference sequence). This CDR3 reads CASSSVGGELFF. In DNA form, the CDR3 reads TGTGCCAGCAGCTCCGTCGGGGGGGAGCTGTTTTTT.

The sample holds one count of this clone. This chain connects TRBV18 to TRBJ2-5, with D perhaps TRBD2 (6 bases). Germline values: CDR1 KGHSH, CDR2 LQKENI. The ends were cut back, 5 bases at V and 5 bases at J, with 12 bases in the middle. This CDR3 region has 13 residues. CDR3 sequence (DNA): TGTGCCAGCTCAGGAACTAGCCGGGAGACCCAGTACTTC. It encodes CASSGTSRETQYF.